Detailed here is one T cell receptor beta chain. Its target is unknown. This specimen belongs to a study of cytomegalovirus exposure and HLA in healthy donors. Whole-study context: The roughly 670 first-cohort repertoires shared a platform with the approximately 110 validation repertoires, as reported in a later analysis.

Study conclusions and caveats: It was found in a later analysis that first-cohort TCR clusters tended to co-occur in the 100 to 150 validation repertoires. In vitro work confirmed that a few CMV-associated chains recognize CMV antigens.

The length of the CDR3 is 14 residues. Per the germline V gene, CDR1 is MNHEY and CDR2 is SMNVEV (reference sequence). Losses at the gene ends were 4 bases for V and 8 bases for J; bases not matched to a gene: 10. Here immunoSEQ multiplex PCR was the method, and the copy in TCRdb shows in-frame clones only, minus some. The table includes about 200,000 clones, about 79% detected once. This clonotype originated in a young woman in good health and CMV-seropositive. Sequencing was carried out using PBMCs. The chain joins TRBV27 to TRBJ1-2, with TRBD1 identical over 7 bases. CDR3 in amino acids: CASSSRQGLSGYTF. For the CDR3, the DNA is TGTGCCAGCAGTTCGCGACAGGGATTGTCGGGCTACACCTTC.